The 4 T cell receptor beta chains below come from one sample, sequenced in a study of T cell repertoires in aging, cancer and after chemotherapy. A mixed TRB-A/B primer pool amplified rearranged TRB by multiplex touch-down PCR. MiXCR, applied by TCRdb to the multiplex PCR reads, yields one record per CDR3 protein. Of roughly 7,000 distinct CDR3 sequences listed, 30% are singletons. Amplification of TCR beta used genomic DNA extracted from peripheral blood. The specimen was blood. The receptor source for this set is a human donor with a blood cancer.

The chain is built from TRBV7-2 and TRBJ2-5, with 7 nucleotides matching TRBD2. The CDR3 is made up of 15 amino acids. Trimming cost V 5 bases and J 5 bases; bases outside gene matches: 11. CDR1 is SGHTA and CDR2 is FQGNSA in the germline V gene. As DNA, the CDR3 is TGTGCCAGCAGCCCCCTGACTGGGGGGGGGGAGACCCAGTACTTC. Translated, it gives CASSPLTGGGETQYF.

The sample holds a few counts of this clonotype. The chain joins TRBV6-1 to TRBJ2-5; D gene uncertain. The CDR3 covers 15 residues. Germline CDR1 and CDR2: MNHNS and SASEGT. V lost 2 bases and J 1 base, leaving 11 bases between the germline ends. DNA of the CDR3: TGTGCCAGCAGTGAAAATCACCGAAGCCAAGAGACCCAGTACTTC. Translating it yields CASSENHRSQETQYF.

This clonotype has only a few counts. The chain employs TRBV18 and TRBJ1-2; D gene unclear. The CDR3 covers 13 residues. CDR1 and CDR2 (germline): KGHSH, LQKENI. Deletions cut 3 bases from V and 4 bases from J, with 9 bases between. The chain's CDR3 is CASSPDGTYGYTF. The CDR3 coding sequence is TGTGCCAGCTCACCCGACGGAACCTATGGCTACACCTTC.

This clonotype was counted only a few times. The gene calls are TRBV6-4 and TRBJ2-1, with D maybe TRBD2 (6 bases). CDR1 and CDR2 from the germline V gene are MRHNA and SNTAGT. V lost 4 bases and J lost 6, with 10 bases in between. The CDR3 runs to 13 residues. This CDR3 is CASSAGSSNEQFF. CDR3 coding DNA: TGTGCCAGCAGTGCCGGGAGTAGCAATGAGCAGTTCTTC.